This T cell receptor beta chain came from a study of CD8+ T cells in alopecia areata. Sorted out of PBMCs were CD4+ T cells and CD8+ T cells. This clone was seen a few times. Its specificity is not known. Findings and caveats of the study: Normal scalp had lower clonality than lesional scalp, with alopecia totalis/universalis lesions showing this most strongly. Scalp repertoires also include resident alphabeta T cells from normal skin. Mice showed TCR sharing more clearly than patients did, possibly owing to HLA.

The V end was cut by 4 bases, the J end by 1 base, with 9 bases between. Germline CDR1 and CDR2: SNHLY and FYNNEI. The CDR3 has 14 residues. Once RNA had been extracted, it was reverse transcribed into cDNA to act as the sequencing template. The assay was immunoSEQ multiplex PCR, and TCRdb's table has in-frame clones only and misses some. The table has fewer than 110,000 clones, approximately 60% seen once; the top ten hold 7.5% to 9%. This sequence originates from a human donor in good health. V and J are TRBV2 and TRBJ2-3; D uncertain. The material sequenced was CD4+ T cells sorted from blood. In DNA, the CDR3 is TGTGCCAGCAGTGTCCTAGGCCGCACAGATACGCAGTATTTT. Protein: CASSVLGRTDTQYF.